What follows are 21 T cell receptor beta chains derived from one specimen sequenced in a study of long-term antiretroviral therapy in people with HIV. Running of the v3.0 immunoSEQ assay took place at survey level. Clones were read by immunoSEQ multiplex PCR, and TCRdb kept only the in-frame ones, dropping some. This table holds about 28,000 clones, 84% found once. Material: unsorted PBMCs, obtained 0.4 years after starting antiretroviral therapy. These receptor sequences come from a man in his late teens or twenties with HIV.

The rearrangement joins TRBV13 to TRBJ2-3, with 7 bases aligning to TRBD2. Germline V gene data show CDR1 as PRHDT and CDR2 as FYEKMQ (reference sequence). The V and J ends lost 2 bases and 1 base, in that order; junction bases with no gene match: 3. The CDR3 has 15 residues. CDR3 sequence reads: CASSLPLAGTDTQYF. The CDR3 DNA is TGTGCCAGCAGCTTACCCCTAGCGGGCACAGATACGCAGTATTTT.

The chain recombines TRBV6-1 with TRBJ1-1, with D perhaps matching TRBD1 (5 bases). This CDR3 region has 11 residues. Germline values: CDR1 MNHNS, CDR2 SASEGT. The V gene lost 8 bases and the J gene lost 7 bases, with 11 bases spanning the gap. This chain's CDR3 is CASPSGLEAFF. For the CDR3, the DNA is TGTGCCAGCCCGTCGGGGCTTGAAGCTTTCTTT.

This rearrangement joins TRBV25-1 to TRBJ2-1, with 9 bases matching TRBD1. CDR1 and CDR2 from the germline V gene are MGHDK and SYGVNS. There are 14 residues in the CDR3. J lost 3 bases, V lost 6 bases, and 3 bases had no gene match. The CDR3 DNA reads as TGTGCCAGCAGGACGGACAGGGGCTACAATGAGCAGTTCTTC. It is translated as CASRTDRGYNEQFF.

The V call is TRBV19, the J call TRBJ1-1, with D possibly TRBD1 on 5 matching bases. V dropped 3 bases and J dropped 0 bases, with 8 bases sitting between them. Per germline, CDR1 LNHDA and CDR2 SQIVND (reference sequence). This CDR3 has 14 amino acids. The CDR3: CASSIGGMNTEAFF. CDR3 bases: TGTGCCAGTAGTATCGGGGGTATGAACACTGAAGCTTTCTTT.

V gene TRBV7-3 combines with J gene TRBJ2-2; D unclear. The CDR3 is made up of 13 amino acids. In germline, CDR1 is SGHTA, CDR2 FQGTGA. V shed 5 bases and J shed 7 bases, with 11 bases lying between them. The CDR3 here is CASSPGTGGELFF. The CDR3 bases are TGTGCCAGCAGCCCCGGAACGGGCGGGGAGCTGTTTTTT.

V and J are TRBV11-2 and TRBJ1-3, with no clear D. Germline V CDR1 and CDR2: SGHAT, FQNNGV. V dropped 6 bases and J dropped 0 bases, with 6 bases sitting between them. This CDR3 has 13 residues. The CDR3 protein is CASSRRSGNTIYF. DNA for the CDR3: TGTGCCAGCAGTCGACGCTCTGGAAACACCATATATTTT.

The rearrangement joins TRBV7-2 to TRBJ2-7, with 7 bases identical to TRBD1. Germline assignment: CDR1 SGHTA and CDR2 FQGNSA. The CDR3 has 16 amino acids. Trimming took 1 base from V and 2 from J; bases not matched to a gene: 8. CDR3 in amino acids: CASSLEGTVPTYEQYF. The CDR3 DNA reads TGTGCCAGCAGCTTAGAAGGGACAGTCCCCACCTACGAGCAGTACTTC.

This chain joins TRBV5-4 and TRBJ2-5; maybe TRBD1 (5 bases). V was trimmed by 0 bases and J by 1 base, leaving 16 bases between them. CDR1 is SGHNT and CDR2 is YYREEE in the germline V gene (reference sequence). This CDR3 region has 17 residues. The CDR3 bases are TGTGCCAGCAGCTTGGCTCCGAAGGGGTCACGCCAAGAGACCCAGTACTTC. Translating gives CASSLAPKGSRQETQYF.

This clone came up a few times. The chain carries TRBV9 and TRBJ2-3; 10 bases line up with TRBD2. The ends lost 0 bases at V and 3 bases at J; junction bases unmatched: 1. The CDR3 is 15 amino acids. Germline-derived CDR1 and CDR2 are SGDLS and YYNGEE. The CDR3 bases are TGTGCCAGCAGCGTAGATAGCGGGGGGACAGATACGCAGTATTTT. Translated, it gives CASSVDSGGTDTQYF.

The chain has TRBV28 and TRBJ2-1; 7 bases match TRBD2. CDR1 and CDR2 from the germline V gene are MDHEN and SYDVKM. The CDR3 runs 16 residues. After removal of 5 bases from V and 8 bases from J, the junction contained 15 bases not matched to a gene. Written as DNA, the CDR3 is TGTGCCAGCAGTCCCCCCGAGGGAGGGAGGAACGATGAGCAGTTCTTC. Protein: CASSPPEGGRNDEQFF.

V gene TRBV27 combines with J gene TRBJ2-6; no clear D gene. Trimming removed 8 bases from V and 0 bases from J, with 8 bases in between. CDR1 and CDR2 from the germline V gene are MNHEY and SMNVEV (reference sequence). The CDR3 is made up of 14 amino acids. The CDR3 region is CASQISSGANVLTF. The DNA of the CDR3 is TGTGCCAGCCAAATTAGCTCTGGGGCCAACGTCCTGACTTTC. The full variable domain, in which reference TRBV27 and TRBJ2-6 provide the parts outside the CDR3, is EAQVTQNPRYLITVTGKKLTVTCSQNMNHEYMSWYRQDPGLGLRQIYYSMNVEVTDKGDVPEGYKVSRKEKRNFPLILESPSPNQTSLYFCASQISSGANVLTFGAGSRLTVL.

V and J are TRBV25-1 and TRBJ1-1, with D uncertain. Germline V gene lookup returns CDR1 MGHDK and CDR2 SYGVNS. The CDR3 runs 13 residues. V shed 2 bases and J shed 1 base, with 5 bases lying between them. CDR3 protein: CASSERENTEAFF. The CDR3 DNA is TGTGCCAGCAGTGAACGAGAGAACACTGAAGCTTTCTTT.

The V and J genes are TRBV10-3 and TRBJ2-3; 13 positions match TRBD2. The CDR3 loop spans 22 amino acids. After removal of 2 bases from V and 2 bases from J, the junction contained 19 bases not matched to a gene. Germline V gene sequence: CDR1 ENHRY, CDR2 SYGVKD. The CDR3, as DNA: TGTGCCATCAGTGAGCCTTCATTGAAAACTAGCGGGAGGGCCACCCCCACAGATACGCAGTATTTT. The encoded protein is CAISEPSLKTSGRATPTDTQYF.

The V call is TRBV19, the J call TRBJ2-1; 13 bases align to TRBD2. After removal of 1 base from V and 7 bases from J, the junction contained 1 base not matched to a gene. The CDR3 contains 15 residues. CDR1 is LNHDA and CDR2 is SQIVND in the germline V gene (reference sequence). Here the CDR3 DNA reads TGTGCCAGTAGTATAGTACTAGCGGGAGGGAATGAGCAGTTCTTC. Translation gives CASSIVLAGGNEQFF.

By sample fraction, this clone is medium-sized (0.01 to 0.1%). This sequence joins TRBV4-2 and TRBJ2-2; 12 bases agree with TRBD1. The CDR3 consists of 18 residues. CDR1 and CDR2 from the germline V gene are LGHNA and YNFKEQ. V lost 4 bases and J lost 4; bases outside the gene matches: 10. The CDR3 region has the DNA TGTGCCAGCAGCCTATCCCCCGGGGACAGGGGGCCCACCGGGGAGCTGTTTTTT. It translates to CASSLSPGDRGPTGELFF.

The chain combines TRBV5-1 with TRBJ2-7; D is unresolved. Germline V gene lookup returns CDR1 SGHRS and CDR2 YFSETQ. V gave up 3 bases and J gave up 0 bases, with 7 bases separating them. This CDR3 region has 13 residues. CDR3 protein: CASSYGSSYEQYF. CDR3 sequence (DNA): TGCGCCAGCAGCTATGGAAGCTCCTACGAGCAGTACTTC.

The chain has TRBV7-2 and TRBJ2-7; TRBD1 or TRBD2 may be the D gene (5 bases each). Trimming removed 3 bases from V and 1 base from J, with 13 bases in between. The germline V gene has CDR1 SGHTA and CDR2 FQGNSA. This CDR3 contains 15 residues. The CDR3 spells CASSFGGRISYEQYF. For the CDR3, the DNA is TGTGCCAGCAGCTTTGGGGGACGGATATCCTACGAGCAGTACTTC.

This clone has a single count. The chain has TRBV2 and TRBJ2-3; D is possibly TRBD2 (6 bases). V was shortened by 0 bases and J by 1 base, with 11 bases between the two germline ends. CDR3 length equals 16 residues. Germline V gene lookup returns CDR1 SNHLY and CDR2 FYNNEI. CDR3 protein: CASSEAGTVGTDTQYF. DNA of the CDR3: TGTGCCAGCAGTGAAGCGGGGACTGTGGGCACAGATACGCAGTATTTT. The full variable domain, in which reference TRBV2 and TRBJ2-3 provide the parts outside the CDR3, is EPEVTQTPSHQVTQMGQEVILRCVPISNHLYFYWYRQILGQKVEFLVSFYNNEISEKSEIFDDQFSVERPDGSNFTLKIRSTKLEDSAMYFCASSEAGTVGTDTQYFGPGTRLTVL.

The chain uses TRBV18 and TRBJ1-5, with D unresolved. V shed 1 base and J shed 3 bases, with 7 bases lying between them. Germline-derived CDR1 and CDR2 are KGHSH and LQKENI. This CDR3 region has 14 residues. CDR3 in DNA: TGTGCCAGCTCACCACGAGGGTCCAATCAGCCCCAGCATTTT. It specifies CASSPRGSNQPQHF.

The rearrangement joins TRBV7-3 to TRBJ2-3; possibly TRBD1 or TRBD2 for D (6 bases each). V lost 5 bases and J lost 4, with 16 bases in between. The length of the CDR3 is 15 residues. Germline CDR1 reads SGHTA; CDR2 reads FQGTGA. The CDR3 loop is CASSLGGGTSDTQYF. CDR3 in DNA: TGTGCCAGCAGCCTGGGGGGCGGGACCTCAGATACGCAGTATTTT. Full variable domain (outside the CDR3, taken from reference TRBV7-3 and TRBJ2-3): GAGVSQTPSNKVTEKGKYVELRCDPISGHTALYWYRQSLGQGPEFLIYFQGTGAADDSGLPNDRFFAVRPEGSVSTLKIQRTERGDSAVYLCASSLGGGTSDTQYFGPGTRLTVL.

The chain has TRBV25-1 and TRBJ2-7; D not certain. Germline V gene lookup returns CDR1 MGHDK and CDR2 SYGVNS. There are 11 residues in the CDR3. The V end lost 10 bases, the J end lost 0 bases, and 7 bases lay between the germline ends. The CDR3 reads CATSSSYEQYF. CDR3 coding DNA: TGTGCCACCTCTAGCTCCTACGAGCAGTACTTC.